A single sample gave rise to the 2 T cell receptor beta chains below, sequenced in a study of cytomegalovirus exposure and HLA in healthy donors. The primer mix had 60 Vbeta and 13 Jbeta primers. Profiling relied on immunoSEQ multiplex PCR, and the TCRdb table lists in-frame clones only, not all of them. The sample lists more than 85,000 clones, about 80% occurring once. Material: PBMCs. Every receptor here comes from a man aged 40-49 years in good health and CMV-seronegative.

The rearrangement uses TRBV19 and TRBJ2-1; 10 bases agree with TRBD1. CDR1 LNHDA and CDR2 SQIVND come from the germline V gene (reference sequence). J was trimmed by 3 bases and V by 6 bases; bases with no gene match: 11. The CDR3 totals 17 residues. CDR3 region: CASRHHAGTGVYNEQFF. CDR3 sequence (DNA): TGTGCCAGTAGACATCACGCCGGGACAGGGGTCTACAATGAGCAGTTCTTC.

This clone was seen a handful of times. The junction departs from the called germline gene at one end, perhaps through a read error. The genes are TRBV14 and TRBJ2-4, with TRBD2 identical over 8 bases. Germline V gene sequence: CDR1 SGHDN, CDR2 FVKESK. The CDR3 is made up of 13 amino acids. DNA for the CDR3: TGTGCCAGCAGCCAATCAAGGACTAGCCCAGCCCGATTC. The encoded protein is CASSQSRTSPARF.